The subject of this entry is one T cell receptor (beta chain). This clone's antigen is unknown. The input lacks base qualities; no much larger clone sits a single base away. For CDR1 and CDR2, the germline V gene lists SGDLS and YYNGEE. Cut back by 0 bases and 4 bases, the V and J ends lie 11 bases apart. Including the terminal cysteine and phenylalanine, the CDR3 comprises 14 residues. Kept here is only the CDR3 DNA, which spans 42 bases and is read in frame from base 1. This sample was included in a study of blood T cell repertoires in COVID-19 (dated by TCRdb to about 2020). In terms of the full investigation: Samples covering the acute and convalescent phases of COVID-19 were provided by collaborators in the United States, Italy and Spain. The prospective study material was composed of cDNA or gDNA derived from T cells, B-cell-depleted T cells, or PBMCs. Subjects who had been exposed to COVID-19, were actively infected with it, or had recovered from it provided the deeply sampled blood TCRbeta repertoires that made up the dataset. The repertoires were released in a freely available public database intended as a resource for research on the immune response to SARS-CoV-2. Samples were obtained from the ongoing ImmuneRACE study (first 160 participants) and from roughly 1,300 subjects provided by 6 global collaborators. The sample metadata nearly always contained a de-identified subject ID, COVID-19 status, age in years and sex. Where available, HLA class I and class II types were taken from metadata supplied by the sample provider and were not determined by assay-based typing.

TCRbeta CDR3 regions were amplified from genomic DNA by means of the immunoSEQ Assay, a bias-controlled multiplex PCR. In the source study's methods: Within the assay, amplification of reference gene primers was used to estimate how many nucleated cells each sample contained. To quantify the absolute abundance of each unique TCRbeta CDR3 rearrangement, sequence reads were collapsed and filtered. For each sample, productive Simpson clonality was calculated as the square root of Simpson's diversity index across productive rearrangements. In its TCRdb copy, this immuneACCESS table keeps in-frame sequences only and misses some clones. Where compared with another copy, unresolved V genes explain less than half of these, and the others have no known cause. V, J and clone size reflect that table, while D and trimming were determined from the DNA. Here the sample has about 67,000 clones; approximately 88% occur a single time. The top ten constitute around a fifth of the sample.

Collaborating institutions collected whole blood in K2EDTA tubes following their own protocols. For TCRbeta analysis, collaborators shipped samples as frozen whole blood, isolated PBMCs, or DNA extracted from either of those sample types. Broader findings and caveats from the paper: Clinical and demographic metadata were provided uncurated, with the amount varying by source and participant.

This TCR derives from an elderly woman with acute or convalescent COVID-19. Sequencing input: peripheral blood. The chain uses TRBV9 and TRBJ2-7, with a tentative D gene TRBD2 over 5 matching bases. The sequence in DNA is TGTGCCAGCAGCGTAGGGACGGCGGGTTACGAGCAGTACTTC. Its translation reads: CASSVGTAGYEQYF. When the CDR3 is completed using the reference TRBV9 and TRBJ2-7 genes on either side, the full variable domain is DSGVTQTPKHLITATGQRVTLRCSPRSGDLSVYWYQQSLDQGLQFLIQYYNGEERAKGNILERFSAQQFPDLHSELNLSSLELGDSALYFCASSVGTAGYEQYFGPGTRLTVT.